One T cell receptor (beta chain) is described in this entry. This clonotype was seen ten or more times. The target of this receptor is not known. No much larger clonotype is one base removed from it; base qualities were not supplied. As encoded in the germline V gene, CDR1 is SGHTA while CDR2 is FQGNSA. At the junction V is shortened by 8 bases and J by 2 bases, with 11 bases in between. The CDR3 numbers 13 residues from cysteine through phenylalanine. The entry retains the CDR3 DNA only, 39 bases that are in frame from base 1. The data derive from a study of T cell repertoires in cytomegalovirus infection (dated by TCRdb to the late 2010s). Regarding the complete study: The HLA type of each donor mattered for the analysis, because public TCR beta signatures pointed to carriage of CMV infection along with the matching HLA type. General conclusions and limits of the study: In both this cohort and an independent cohort of 352 donors, the cumulative frequency of public TCR beta family members distinguished carriers of CMV infection plus the relevant HLA type. The ex vivo response was dominated by HLA-C-restricted CMV-specific TCR beta clonotypes, which also provided the single most frequent clonotype in two of eight donors.

TCRdb records Illumina HiSeq 1500 as the sequencer. TCRdb trimmed public reads at Q25 via fastp, called clones via MiXCR and kept in-frame beta chains. A single entry per CDR3 protein holds the most common genes and DNA from its merged rows. The sample table holds 60,000 to 75,000 distinct CDR3 sequences, of which about 4% were seen once. In total, the top ten clones hold roughly 22% of the sample. Sequenced sample: PBMCs. The TCR was taken from a human donor in good health (CMV status not recorded). Some clones in this sample may be carry-over from other donors' samples. This chain joins TRBV7-2 to TRBJ2-3; there is no confident call for the D gene. CDR3 region: CASARPPTDTQYF. The nucleotide sequence is TGTGCCAGCGCCCGGCCCCCCACAGATACGCAGTATTTT. When the CDR3 is completed using the reference TRBV7-2 and TRBJ2-3 genes on either side, the full variable domain is GAGVSQSPSNKVTEKGKDVELRCDPISGHTALYWYRQSLGQGLEFLIYFQGNSAPDKSGLPSDRFSAERTGGSVSTLTIQRTQQEDSAVYLCASARPPTDTQYFGPGTRLTVL.